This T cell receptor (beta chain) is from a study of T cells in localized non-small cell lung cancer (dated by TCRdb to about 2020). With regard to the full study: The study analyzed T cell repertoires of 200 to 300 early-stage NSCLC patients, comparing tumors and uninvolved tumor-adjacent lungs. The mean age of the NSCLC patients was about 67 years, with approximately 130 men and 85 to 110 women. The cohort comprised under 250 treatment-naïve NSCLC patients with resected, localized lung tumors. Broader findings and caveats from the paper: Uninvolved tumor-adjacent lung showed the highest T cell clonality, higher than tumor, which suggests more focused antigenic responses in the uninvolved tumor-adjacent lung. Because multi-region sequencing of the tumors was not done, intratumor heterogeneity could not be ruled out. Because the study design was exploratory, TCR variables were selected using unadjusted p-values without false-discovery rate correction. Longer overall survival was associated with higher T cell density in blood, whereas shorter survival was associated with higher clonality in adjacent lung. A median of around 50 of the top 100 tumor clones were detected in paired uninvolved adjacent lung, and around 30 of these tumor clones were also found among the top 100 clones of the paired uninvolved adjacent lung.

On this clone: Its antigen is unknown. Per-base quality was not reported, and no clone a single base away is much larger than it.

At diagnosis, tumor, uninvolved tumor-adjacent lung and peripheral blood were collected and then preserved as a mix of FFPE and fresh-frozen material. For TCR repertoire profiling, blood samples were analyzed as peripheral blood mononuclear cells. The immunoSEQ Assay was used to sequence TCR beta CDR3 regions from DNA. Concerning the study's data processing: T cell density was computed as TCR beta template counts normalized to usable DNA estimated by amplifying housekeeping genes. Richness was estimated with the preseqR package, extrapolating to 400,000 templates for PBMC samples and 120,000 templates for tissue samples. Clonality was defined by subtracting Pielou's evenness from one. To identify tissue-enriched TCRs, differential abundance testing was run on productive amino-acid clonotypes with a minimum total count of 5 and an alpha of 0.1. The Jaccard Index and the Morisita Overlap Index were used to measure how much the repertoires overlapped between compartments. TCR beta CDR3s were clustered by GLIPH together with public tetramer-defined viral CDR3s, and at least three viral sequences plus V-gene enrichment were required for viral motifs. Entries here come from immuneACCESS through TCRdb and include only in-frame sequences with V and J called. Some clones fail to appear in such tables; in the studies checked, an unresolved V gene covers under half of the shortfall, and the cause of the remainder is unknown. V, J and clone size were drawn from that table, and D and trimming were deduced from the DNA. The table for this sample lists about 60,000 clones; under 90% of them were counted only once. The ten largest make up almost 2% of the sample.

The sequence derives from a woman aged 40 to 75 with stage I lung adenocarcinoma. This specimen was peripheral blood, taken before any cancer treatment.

The sequenced DNA: TGCAGCGTTGAGCCCCATGGAGGTAACTATGGCTACACCTTC. The resulting protein is CSVEPHGGNYGYTF. The chain is assembled from TRBV29-1 and TRBJ1-2; the D gene identity is not certain. Trimming costs V 3 bases and J 1 base, and their ends lie 12 bases apart. Via the germline V gene, CDR1 is SQVTM and CDR2 ANQGSEA. The CDR3 contains 14 residues, cysteine and phenylalanine counted. The retained sequence is limited to the CDR3, 42 bases, with the frame set at the first base.